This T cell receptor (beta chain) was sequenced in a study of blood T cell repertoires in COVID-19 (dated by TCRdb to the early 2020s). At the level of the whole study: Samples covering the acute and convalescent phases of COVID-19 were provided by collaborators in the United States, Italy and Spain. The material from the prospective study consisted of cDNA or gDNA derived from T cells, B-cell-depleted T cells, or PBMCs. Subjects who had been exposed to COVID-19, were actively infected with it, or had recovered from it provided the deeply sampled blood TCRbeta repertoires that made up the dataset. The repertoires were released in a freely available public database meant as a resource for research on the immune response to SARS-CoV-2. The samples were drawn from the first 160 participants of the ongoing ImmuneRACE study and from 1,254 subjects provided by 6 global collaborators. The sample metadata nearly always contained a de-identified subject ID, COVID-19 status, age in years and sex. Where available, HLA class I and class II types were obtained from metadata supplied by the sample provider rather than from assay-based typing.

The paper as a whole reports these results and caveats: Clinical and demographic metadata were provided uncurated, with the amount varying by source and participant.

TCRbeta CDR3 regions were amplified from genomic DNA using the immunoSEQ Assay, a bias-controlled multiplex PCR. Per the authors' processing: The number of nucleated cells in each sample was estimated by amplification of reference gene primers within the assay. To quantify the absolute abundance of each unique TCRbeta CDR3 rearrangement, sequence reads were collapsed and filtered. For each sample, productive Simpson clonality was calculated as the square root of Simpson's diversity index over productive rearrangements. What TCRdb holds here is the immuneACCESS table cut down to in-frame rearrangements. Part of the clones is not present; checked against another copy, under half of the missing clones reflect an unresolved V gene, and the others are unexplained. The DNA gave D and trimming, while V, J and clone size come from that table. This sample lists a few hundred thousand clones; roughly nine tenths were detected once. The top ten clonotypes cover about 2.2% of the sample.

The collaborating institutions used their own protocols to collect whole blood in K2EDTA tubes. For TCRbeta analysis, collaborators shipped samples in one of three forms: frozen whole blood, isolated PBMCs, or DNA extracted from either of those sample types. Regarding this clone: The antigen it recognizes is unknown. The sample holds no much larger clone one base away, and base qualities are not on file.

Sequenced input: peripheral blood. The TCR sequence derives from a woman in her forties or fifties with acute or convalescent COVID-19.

In nucleotide form, the sequence is TGTGCTAGTGGTTTGGGAGCGGGAGAATGGGAGACCCAGTACTTC. Its protein product is CASGLGAGEWETQYF. The rearrangement combines TRBV12-5 with TRBJ2-5, with 8 junctional bases fitting TRBD2. At the junction V is shortened by 1 base and J by 5 bases; bases outside the gene matches: 6. For CDR1 and CDR2, the germline V gene lists LGHNT and FRNRAP. From cysteine to phenylalanine, the CDR3 is 15 amino acids long. The entry retains the CDR3 DNA only, 45 bases that are in frame from base 1.